This T cell receptor beta chain was sequenced during a study of PD-L1 blockade in urothelial cancer. As for the study in general: Researchers looked at the blood 3 weeks (second dose) and 6 weeks after treatment began.

The protocol was immunoSEQ multiplex PCR, while the TCRdb copy is restricted to in-frame clones and leaves out a portion. Of some 23,000 clones listed, 82% are singletons. The CDR3 contains 14 residues. V lost 6 bases to trimming and J lost 1 base; unmatched junction nucleotides: 3. The germline CDR1 and CDR2 sequences are WSHSY and SAAADI. Described time point: peripheral blood 6 weeks after treatment start. V is TRBV10-2 and J is TRBJ1-1; 9 bases agree with TRBD1. The specimen comprised PBMCs, sampled around atezolizumab (anti-PD-L1) treatment. The receptor comes from a man between 65 and 80 years old with urothelial cancer. The DNA of the CDR3 is TGCGCCAGCAGAAGGGACAGGGAGAACACTGAAGCTTTCTTT. Its translation is CASRRDRENTEAFF.